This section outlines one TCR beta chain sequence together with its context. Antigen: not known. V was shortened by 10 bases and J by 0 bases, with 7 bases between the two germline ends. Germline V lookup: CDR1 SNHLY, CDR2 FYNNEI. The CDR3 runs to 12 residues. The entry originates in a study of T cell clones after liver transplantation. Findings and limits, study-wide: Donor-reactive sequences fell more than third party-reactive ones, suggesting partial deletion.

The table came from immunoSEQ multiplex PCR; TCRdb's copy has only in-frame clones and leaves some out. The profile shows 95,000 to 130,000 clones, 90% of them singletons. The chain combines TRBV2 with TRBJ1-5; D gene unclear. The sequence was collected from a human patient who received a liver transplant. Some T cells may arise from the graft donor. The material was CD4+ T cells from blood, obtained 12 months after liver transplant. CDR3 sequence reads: CATGLSNQPQHF. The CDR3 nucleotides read TGTGCCACCGGCCTTAGCAATCAGCCCCAGCATTTT.